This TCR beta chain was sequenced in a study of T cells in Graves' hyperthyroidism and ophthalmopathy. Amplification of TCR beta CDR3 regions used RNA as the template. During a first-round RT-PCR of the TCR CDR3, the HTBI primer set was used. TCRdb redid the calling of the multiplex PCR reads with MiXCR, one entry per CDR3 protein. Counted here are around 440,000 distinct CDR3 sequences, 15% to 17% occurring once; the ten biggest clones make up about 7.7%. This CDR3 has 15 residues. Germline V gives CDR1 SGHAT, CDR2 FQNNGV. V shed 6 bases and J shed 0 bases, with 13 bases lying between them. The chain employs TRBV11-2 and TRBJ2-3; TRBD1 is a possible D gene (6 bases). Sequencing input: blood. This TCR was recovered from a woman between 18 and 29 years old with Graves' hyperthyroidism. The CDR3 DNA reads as TGTGCCAGCAGACGAGGGGGTCGGAGCACAGATACGCAGTATTTT. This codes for CASRRGGRSTDTQYF.